This T cell receptor (beta chain) was observed in a study of blood T cells in healthy people across ages. Many counts were recorded for this clonotype. Then a second PCR, running roughly 7 to 11 cycles, was carried out with a sample-barcoded 5' primer and a J-beta primer mix. A tag from a template-switch adaptor with 12 random nucleotides marked each cDNA molecule. TCRdb used MiXCR to reprocess the 5' RACE reads, holding one entry per CDR3 protein. The sample includes hundreds of thousands of distinct CDR3 sequences, roughly 48% of them seen just once. Every sample yielded at least 6 million isolated PBMCs. RNA extraction gave at least 5 micrograms of total RNA per sample. This CDR3 comprises 13 residues. Germline CDR1 and CDR2: ENHRY and SYGVKD. The junction had 6 bases not matched to a gene; V was cut back by 11 bases and J by 1 base.

The rearrangement uses TRBV10-3 and TRBJ2-5; 8 nucleotides agree with TRBD1. The clonotype originates from a man aged 25 to 45 in good health. The sample was blood. The CDR3 nucleotides are TGTGCCGCCTCCGGGACAGGCCAAGAGACCCAGTACTTC. This encodes CAASGTGQETQYF.